The source of this T cell receptor (beta chain) is a study of T cell repertoires in ileal Crohn's disease. The method was immunoSEQ multiplex PCR; TCRdb's version includes in-frame clones alone and lacks a portion of them. The sample includes some 15,000 clones, 93% of them seen just once. Trimming removed 4 bases from V and 2 bases from J, with 6 bases in between. Germline V gene data show CDR1 as SNHLY and CDR2 as FYNNEI. This CDR3 is built from 13 residues. The receptor's source is an adult with Crohn's disease. Sequencing was done on a sample of ileal tissue. This sequence joins TRBV2 and TRBJ1-3, with D maybe TRBD1 (6 bases). The CDR3 bases are TGTGCCAGCAGTGGGGGGCCTGGAAACACCATATATTTT. Translating it yields CASSGGPGNTIYF.